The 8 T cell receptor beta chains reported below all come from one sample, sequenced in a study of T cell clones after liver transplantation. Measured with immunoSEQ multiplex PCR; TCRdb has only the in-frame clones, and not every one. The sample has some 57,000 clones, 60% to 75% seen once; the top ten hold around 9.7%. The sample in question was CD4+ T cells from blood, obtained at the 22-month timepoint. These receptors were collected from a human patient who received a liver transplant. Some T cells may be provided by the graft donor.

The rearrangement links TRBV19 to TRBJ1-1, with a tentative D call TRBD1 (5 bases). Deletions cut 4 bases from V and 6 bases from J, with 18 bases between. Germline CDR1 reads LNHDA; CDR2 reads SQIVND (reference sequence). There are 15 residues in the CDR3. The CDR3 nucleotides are TGTGCCAGTAGTACTCCGGGTTTGGGGGGTTCTGAAGCTTTCTTT. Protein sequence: CASSTPGLGGSEAFF.

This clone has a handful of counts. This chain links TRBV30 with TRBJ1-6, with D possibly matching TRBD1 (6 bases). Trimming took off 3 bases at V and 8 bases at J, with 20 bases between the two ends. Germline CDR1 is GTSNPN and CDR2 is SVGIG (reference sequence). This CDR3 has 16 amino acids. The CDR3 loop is CAWRALGGLRDSPLHF. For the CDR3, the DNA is TGTGCCTGGAGGGCCCTTGGGGGGCTTCGGGATTCACCCCTCCACTTT. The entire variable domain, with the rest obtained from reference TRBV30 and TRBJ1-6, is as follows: SQTIHQWPATLVQPVGSPLSLECTVEGTSNPNLYWYRQAAGRGLQLLFYSVGIGQISSEVPQNLSASRPQDRQFILSSKKLLLSDSGFYLCAWRALGGLRDSPLHFGNGTRLTVT.

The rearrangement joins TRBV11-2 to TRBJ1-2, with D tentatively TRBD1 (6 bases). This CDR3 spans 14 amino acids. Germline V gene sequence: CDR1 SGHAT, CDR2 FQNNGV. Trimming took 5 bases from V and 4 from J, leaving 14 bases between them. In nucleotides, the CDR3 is TGTGCCAGCAGCCTACAGGACAGTCCCTATGGCTACACCTTC. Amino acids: CASSLQDSPYGYTF.

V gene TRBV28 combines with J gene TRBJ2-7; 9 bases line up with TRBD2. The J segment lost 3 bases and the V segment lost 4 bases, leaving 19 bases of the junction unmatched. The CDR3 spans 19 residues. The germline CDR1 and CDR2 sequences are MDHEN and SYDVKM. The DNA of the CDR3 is TGTGCCAGCAGTTCTGGGCAAGGCGTGGGAAGCGGGGGGCTCTACGAGCAGTACTTC. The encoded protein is CASSSGQGVGSGGLYEQYF.

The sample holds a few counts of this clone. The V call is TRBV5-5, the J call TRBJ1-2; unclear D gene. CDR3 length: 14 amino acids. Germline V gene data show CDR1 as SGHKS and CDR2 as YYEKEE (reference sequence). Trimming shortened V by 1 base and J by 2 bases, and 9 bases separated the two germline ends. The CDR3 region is CASSLNTENYGYTF. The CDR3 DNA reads TGTGCCAGCAGCTTGAACACAGAGAACTATGGCTACACCTTC.

CDR3 sequence (DNA): TGTGCCAGCAGTGAATGGTCAGGGGGCTTCGGGGAGCTGTTTTTT. Translation gives CASSEWSGGFGELFF. The chain carries TRBV2 and TRBJ2-2, with 8 bases matching TRBD1. The CDR3 consists of 15 residues. Trimming cost V 2 bases and J 7 bases; bases outside gene matches: 6. Germline CDR1 SNHLY, CDR2 FYNNEI.

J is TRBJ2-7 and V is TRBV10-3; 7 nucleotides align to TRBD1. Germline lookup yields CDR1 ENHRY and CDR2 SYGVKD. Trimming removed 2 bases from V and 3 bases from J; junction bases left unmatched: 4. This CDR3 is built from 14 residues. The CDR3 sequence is CAISERGPLYEQYF. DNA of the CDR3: TGTGCCATCAGTGAGAGGGGGCCCCTCTACGAGCAGTACTTC.

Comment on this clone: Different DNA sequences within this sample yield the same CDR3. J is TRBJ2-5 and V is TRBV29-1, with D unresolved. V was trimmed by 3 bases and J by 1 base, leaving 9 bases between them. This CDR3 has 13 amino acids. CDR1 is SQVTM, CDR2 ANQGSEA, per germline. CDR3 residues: CSVELQVQETQYF. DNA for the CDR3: TGCAGCGTTGAGCTCCAGGTCCAAGAGACCCAGTACTTC.